The rows below give T cell receptor beta chains drawn from one sample of a study of blood T cell repertoires in COVID-19. Sequenced by immunoSEQ multiplex PCR; TCRdb stores in-frame clones only, minus some. The repertoire consists of some 400,000 clones, with over 75% occurring once and the leading ten covering around 9.3%. The sample consisted of peripheral blood. Receptors originate from a woman aged 25 to 39 with COVID-19, enrolled during active disease. Both conserved end residues are trimmed from each CDR3. The order of the fields is CDR3 length, V gene, CDR3 protein.

len: 10; v_gene: TRBV7-9; CDR3aa: ASSLSTGELF
len: 10; v_gene: TRBV6-2/TRBV6-3; CDR3aa: ASSPDIYEQY
len: 11; v_gene: TRBV11-2; CDR3aa: ASSFGTAYEQY
len: 11; v_gene: TRBV10-2; CDR3aa: ASRTGETYEQY
len: 13; v_gene: TRBV11-2; CDR3aa: ASSLMGGAENIQY
len: 10; v_gene: TRBV3-1/TRBV3-2; CDR3aa: ASSLEDTEAF
len: 12; v_gene: TRBV2; CDR3aa: ASSDGTDSYEQY
len: 9; v_gene: TRBV2; CDR3aa: ASSSYYEQY
len: 13; v_gene: TRBV7-8; CDR3aa: ASSSNRAGANVLT
len: 15; v_gene: TRBV4-2; CDR3aa: ASSQEGTSGRRETQY
len: 13; v_gene: TRBV9; CDR3aa: ASSPGTTGAYTQY
len: 12; v_gene: TRBV2; CDR3aa: ASTSTGSGNTIY
len: 14; v_gene: TRBV24-1; CDR3aa: ATSDLQTGAQDTQY
len: 11; v_gene: TRBV25-1; CDR3aa: ASSDLNIGELF
len: 12; v_gene: TRBV10-1; CDR3aa: ASSESRGLALNY
len: 14; v_gene: TRBV5-6; CDR3aa: ASSFLLANQYNEQF
len: 14; v_gene: TRBV27; CDR3aa: ASSTGPYSGANVLT
len: 12; v_gene: TRBV28; CDR3aa: ASSLSLQGYEQY
len: 11; v_gene: TRBV29-1; CDR3aa: SGKGLQAGGYT
len: 12; v_gene: TRBV5-1; CDR3aa: ASSRATGSYEQY
len: 11; v_gene: TRBV3-1/TRBV3-2; CDR3aa: ASSQVAGGTQY
len: 13; v_gene: TRBV27; CDR3aa: ASSFLGATNEKLF
len: 12; v_gene: TRBV28; CDR3aa: ASSGGQRNYGYT
len: 9; v_gene: TRBV12-3/TRBV12-4; CDR3aa: ASSLSNEQY
len: 12; v_gene: TRBV10-1; CDR3aa: ASSPSGPYNEQF
len: 13; v_gene: TRBV6-5; CDR3aa: ASRLGQASPYEQY
len: 14; v_gene: TRBV19; CDR3aa: ASREASGLSTDTQY
len: 13; v_gene: TRBV28; CDR3aa: ASSYGAGGRETQY
len: 14; v_gene: TRBV6-5; CDR3aa: ASSSGLAGLTGELF
len: 14; v_gene: TRBV19; CDR3aa: ASSTRQGWMNTEAF
len: 12; v_gene: TRBV5-5; CDR3aa: ASSHWGQGETQY
len: 12; v_gene: TRBV5-4; CDR3aa: ASSLVQGSTEAF
len: 12; v_gene: TRBV30; CDR3aa: AWTGTGETGELF
len: 13; v_gene: TRBV30; CDR3aa: AWNWAGGPGDTQY
len: 11; v_gene: TRBV10-3; CDR3aa: AISESPDRPQY
len: 12; v_gene: TRBV6-1; CDR3aa: ASSEDRGNYGYT
len: 11; v_gene: TRBV11-2; CDR3aa: ASSPGQGDEQY
len: 9; v_gene: TRBV29-1; CDR3aa: SVESVTEAF
len: 14; v_gene: TRBV30; CDR3aa: AWEATSGVNTGELF
len: 13; v_gene: TRBV19; CDR3aa: ASSIRRGSSYEQY
len: 11; v_gene: TRBV6-5; CDR3aa: ASSLGAGLADL
len: 11; v_gene: TRBV2; CDR3aa: ASRTGSGNTIY
len: 12; v_gene: TRBV5-4; CDR3aa: ASRPGTGDNEQF
len: 13; v_gene: TRBV30; CDR3aa: AWSALAGSTDTQY
len: 12; v_gene: TRBV28; CDR3aa: ASSPTFSGNTIY
len: 11; v_gene: TRBV5-4; CDR3aa: ASSPGLRATQY